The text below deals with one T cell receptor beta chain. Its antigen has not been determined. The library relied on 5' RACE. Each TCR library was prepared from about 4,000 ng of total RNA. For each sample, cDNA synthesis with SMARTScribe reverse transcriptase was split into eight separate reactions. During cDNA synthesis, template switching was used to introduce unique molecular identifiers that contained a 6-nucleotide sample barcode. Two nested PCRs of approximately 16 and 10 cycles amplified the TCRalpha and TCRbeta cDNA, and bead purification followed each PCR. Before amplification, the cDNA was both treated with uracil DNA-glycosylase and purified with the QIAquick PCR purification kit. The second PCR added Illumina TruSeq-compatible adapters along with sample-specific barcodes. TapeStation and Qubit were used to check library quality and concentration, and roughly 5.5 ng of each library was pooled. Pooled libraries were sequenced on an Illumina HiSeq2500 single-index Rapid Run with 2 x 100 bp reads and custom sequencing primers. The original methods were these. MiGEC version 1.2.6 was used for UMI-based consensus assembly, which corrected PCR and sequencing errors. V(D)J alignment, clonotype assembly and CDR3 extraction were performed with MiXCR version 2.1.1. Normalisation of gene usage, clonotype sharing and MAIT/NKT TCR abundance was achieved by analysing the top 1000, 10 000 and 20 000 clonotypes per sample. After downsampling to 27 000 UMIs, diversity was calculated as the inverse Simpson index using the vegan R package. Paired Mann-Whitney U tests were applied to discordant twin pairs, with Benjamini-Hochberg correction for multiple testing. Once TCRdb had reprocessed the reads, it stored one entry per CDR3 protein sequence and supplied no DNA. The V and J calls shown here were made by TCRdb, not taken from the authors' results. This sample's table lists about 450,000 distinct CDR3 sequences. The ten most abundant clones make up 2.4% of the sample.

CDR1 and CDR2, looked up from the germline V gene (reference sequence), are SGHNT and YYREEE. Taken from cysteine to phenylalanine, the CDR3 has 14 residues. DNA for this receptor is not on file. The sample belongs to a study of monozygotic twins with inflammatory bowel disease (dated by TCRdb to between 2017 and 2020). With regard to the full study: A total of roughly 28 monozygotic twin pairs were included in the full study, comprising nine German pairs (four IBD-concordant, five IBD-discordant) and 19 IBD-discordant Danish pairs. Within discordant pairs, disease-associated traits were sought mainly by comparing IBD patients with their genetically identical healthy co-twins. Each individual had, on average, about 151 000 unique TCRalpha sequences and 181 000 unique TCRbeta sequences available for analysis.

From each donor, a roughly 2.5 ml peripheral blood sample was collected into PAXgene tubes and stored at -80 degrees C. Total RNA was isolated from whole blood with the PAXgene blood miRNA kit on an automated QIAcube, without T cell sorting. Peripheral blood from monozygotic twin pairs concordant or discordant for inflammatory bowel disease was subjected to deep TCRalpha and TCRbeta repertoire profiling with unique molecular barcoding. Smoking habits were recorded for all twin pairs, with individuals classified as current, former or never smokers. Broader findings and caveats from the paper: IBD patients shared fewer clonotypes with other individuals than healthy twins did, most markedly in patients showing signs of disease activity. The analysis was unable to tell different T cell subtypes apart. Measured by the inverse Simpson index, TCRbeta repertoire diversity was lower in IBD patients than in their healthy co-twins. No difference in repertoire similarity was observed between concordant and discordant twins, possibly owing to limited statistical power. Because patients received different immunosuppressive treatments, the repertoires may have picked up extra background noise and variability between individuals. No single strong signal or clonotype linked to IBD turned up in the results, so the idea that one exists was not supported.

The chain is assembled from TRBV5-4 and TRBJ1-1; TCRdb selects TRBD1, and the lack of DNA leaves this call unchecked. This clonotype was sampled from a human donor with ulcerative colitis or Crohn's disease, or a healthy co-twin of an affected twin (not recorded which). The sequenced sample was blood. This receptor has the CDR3 CASSQTGLITEAFF.